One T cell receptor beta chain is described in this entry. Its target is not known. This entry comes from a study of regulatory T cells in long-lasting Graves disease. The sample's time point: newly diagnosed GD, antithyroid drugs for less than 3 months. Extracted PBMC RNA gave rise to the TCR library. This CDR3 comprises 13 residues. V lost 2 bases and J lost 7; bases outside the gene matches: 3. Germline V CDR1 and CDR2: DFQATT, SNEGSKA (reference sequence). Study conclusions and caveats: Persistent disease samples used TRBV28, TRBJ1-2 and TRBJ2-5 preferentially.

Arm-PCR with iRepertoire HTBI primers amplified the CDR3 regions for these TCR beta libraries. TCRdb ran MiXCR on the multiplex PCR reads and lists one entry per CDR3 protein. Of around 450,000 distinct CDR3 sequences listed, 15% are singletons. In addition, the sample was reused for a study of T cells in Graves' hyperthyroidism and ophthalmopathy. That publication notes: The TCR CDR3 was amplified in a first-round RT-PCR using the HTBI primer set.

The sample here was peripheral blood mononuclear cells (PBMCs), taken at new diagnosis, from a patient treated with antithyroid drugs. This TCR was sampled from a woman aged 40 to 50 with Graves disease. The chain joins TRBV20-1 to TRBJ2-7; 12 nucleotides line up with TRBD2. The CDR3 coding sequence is TGCAGTGCTAGACAAGGGACTAGCGGGGAGCAGTACTTC. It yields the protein CSARQGTSGEQYF.